This T cell receptor beta chain was identified in a study of human T cells and chemical hapten exposure (dated by TCRdb to the early 2020s). Regarding the research as a whole: For sensitization, 2% DPC in acetone was applied to a 2 cm by 2 cm area of upper inner arm skin. The patient cohort, mostly female, included alopecia areata with under or over 50% scalp involvement, alopecia totalis and alopecia universalis. Nearly 30 alopecia patients gave blood for TCR sequencing at one to four time points (pre-sensitization, 2, 6 and 24 weeks). This study followed changes in the peripheral blood TCR repertoire in vivo during primary and secondary sensitization of alopecia patients to the hapten diphenylcyclopropenone (DPC). Patient blood was sampled pre-sensitization (week 0) and at 2, 6 and about 24 weeks after DPC sensitization. Patients additionally received weekly therapeutic DPC doses to the scalp throughout the approximately 25-week study period. The libraries were sequenced as a pool, and the TCR yield per sample differed mostly because of small variations in library volumes within the pool. Patch testing was done on the upper back using Finn chambers containing 0.01% DPC, and results were scored after 6 days according to International Contact Dermatitis Research Group standards.

Receptors were amplified or captured by RACE. TCRdb shows the sequencer as NextSeq 500. During library preparation, unique molecular identifiers were attached to individual cDNA molecules so that TCRs could be counted quantitatively and reproducibly. From each blood RNA sample, both TCR alpha and TCR beta chains were sequenced. Per the original workflow: Samples had a median of approximately 93,000 TCRs, with a range from 23,224 to 690,600. V, J and CDR3 annotation of the TCR reads was performed with the Decombinator software suite. To make PS versus PT1 abundance plots, every sample was subsampled to the same number of TCRs (28,000). Expanded TCRs were defined as absent before sensitization and observed at least eight times at the 2-week time point. TCRdb reprocessing: public reads trimmed at Q25 with fastp, clones called with MiXCR, in-frame beta chains kept. Each record represents a unique CDR3 protein, reported with the most common genes and DNA among its rows. TCRdb, rather than the study authors, made the V and J calls. Across this sample there are 250,000 to 300,000 distinct CDR3 sequences, with just under 8% seen only once. About 1.2% of the sample goes to the ten largest clones.

This clonotype was counted between two and nine times. The antigen it binds to is not known. One base away there is no much larger clone; base qualities are not given. General conclusions and limits of the study: DPC sensitization did not change the number of TCRs with a frequency above 1 in 1000, and there was no evidence of changes in global repertoire structure. Compared with pre-sensitization or healthy control sets, expanded TCRs formed significantly more large CDR3 similarity clusters, which is consistent with antigen-driven responses. Because every patient had alopecia, a presumed autoimmune disease, the patients' immune response might differ from that of healthy individuals. Repeated subsampling changed both the strength of the expansion versus patch-test correlation and the threshold at which the correlation became significant. A positive correlation was found between the number of PT1 expanded TCRs and patch test score, with significance reached at thresholds 8, 16 and 32 but not 4.

The sample's time point, from its label and the paper: pre-sensitization, week 0. What the treatment or condition label conveys for this sample: therapeutic diphenylcyclopropenone sensitization with weekly scalp DPC. At each patch-test visit, blood was drawn before the patch test was applied. To be eligible, patients had to be aged 18 to 70, diagnosed with alopecia and judged suitable for DPC therapy, while pregnant patients were excluded. Total RNA was extracted from unfractionated whole blood collected in Tempus Blood RNA tubes. The germline V gene (reference sequence) specifies SEHNR as CDR1 and FQNEAQ as CDR2. From the cysteine through the phenylalanine, the CDR3 covers 18 amino acids. Only CDR3 DNA is held: 54 bases, read in frame from base 1. Trimming takes 3 bases from V and 0 bases from J, and the germline ends sit 20 bases apart.

Here the sequenced sample was whole blood, taken in connection with sensitization to the hapten diphenylcyclopropenone (DPC). The TCR originated in a man younger than 35 with alopecia areata. Some clones in this sample may be carry-over from other donors' samples. The chain is assembled from TRBV7-9 and TRBJ1-2; TRBD1 is a weak D gene call, 6 bases matching. The CDR3 reads as follows: CASSFGGRVSPTNYGYTF. The DNA is TGTGCCAGCAGCTTTGGGGGCAGGGTCTCGCCCACTAACTATGGCTACACCTTC.